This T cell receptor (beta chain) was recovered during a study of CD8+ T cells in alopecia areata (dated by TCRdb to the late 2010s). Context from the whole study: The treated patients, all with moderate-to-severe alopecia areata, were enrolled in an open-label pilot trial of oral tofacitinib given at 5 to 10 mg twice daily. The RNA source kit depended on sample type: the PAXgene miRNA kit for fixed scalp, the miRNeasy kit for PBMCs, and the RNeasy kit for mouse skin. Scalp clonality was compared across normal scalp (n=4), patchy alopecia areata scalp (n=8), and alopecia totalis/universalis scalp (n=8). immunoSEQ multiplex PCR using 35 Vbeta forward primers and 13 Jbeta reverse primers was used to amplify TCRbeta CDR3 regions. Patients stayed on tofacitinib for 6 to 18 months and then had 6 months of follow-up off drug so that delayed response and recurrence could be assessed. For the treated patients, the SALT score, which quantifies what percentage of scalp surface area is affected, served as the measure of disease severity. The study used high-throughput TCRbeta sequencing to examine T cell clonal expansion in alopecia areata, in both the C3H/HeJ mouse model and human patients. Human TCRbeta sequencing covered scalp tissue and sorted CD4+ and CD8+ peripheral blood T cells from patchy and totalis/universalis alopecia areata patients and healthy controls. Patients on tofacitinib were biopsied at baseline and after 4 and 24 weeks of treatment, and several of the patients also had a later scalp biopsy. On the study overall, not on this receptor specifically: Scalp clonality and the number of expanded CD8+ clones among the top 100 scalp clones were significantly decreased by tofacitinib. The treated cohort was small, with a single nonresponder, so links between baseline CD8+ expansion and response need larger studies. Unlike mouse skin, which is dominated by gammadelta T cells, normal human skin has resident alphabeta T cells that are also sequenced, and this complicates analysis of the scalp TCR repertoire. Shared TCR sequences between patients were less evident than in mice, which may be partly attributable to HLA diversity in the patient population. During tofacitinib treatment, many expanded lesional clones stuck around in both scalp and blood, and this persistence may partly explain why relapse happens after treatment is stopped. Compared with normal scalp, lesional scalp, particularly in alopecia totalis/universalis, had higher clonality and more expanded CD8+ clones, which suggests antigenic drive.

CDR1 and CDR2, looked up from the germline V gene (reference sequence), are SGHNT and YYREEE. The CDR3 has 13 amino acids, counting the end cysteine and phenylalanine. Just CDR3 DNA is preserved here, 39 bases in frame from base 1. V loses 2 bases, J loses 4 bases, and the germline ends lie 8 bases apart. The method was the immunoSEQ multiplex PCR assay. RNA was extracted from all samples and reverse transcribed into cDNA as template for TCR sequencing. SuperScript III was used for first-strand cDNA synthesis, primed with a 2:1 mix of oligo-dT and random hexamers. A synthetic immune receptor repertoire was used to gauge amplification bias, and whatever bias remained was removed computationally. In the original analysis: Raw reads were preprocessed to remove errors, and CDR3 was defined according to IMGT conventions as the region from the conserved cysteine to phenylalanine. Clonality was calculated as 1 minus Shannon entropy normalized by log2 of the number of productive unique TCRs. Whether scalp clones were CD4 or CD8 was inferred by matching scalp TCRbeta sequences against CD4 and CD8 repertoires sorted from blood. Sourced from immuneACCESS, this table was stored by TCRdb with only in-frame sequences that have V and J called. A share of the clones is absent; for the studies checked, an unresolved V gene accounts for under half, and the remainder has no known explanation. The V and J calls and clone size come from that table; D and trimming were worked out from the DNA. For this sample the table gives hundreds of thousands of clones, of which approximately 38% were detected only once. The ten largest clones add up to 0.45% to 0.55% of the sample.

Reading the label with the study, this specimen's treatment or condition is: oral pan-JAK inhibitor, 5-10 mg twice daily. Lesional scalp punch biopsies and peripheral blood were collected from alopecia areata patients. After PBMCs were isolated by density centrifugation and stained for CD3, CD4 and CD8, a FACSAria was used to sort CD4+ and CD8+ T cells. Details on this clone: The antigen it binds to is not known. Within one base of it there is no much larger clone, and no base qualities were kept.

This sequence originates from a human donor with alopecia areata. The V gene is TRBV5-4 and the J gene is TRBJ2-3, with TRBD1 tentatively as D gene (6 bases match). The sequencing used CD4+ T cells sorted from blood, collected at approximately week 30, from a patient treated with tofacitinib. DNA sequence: TGTGCCAGCAGCTTTACAGGGCCAGATACGCAGTATTTT. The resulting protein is CASSFTGPDTQYF.